One and the same sample provided the 21 T cell receptor beta chains below, sequenced in a study of brain T cells in children with intractable seizures. Only in-frame clones appear in the TCRdb table, and some are missing; sequencing was by immunoSEQ multiplex PCR. The data show about 320,000 clones, about 93% seen once. This sample's time point: blood from clinic visit 5 months post-surgery; TSC patient then seizure free. Sequenced material: peripheral blood, taken 4 to 5 months after surgery. The origin of the receptors is a boy younger than two with tuberous sclerosis and intractable seizures.

The CDR3 coding sequence is TGTGCCAGTAGTATAGGACAGGGGGCAACCGGGGAGCTGTTTTTT. Protein sequence: CASSIGQGATGELFF. The gene calls are TRBV19 and TRBJ2-2; the match to TRBD1 covers 10 bases. The junction had 1 base not matched to a gene; V was cut back by 1 base and J by 5 bases. The CDR3 consists of 15 residues. Germline CDR1 and CDR2: LNHDA and SQIVND (reference sequence).

This clone is a singleton in its sample. CDR3 sequence: CASSPLPQGNYEQYF. CDR3 bases: TGTGCCAGCTCACCACTCCCACAGGGGAATTACGAGCAGTACTTC. The V call is TRBV18, the J call TRBJ2-7; 7 bases agree with TRBD1. The CDR3 covers 15 residues. The germline V gene encodes CDR1 KGHSH and CDR2 LQKENI. V gave up 1 base and J gave up 4 bases; unmatched junction bases: 7.

V is TRBV19 and J is TRBJ1-1, with no clear D. The germline CDR1 and CDR2 sequences are LNHDA and SQIVND (reference sequence). V lost 6 bases and J 2 bases, leaving 13 bases between the germline ends. This CDR3 has 14 amino acids. The CDR3 region has the DNA TGTGCCAGTAGGTTCGAGGGCACTAACACTGAAGCTTTCTTT. It is translated as CASRFEGTNTEAFF.

The chain recombines TRBV6-1 with TRBJ1-2; D ambiguous. This CDR3 is built from 12 residues. V was pared by 0 bases and J by 8 bases, with 7 bases between. The germline CDR1 and CDR2 sequences are MNHNS and SASEGT. The CDR3 is CASSEATRGYTF. DNA of the CDR3: TGTGCCAGCAGTGAAGCGACCCGGGGCTACACCTTC.

The chain has TRBV7-9 and TRBJ1-2, with 8 bases that match TRBD1. Losses at the gene ends were 8 bases for V and 1 base for J; bases not matched to a gene: 9. The CDR3 extends over 15 amino acids. Germline V gives CDR1 SEHNR, CDR2 FQNEAQ (reference sequence). CDR3 amino acids: CASEEDRESNYGYTF. Here the CDR3 DNA reads TGTGCCAGCGAGGAGGACAGGGAAAGTAACTATGGCTACACCTTC.

J is TRBJ2-1 and V is TRBV29-1, with D possibly being TRBD1 or TRBD2 (5 bases each). The germline gives CDR1 SQVTM, CDR2 ANQGSEA. V lost 7 bases, J lost 5 bases, and 9 bases lay in between. This CDR3 comprises 11 residues. CDR3 in amino acids: CSAGRDNEQFF. The CDR3 nucleotides read TGCAGCGCGGGACGGGACAATGAGCAGTTCTTC.

V and J are TRBV7-6 and TRBJ1-3; possibly TRBD1 for D (5 bases). The CDR3 is made up of 21 amino acids. V dropped 2 bases and J dropped 0 bases, with 26 bases sitting between them. Germline V gene lookup returns CDR1 SGHVS and CDR2 FNYEAQ. The CDR3 region is CASSLPADNEATTLSGNTIYF. CDR3 DNA: TGTGCCAGCAGCTTACCCGCGGACAATGAGGCCACTACCCTCTCTGGAAACACCATATATTTT.

The gene calls are TRBV11-1 and TRBJ2-5; a possible D gene is TRBD1 (5 bases). Trimming shortened V by 3 bases and J by 11 bases, and 10 bases separated the two germline ends. In germline, CDR1 is SGHAT, CDR2 FQDESV (reference sequence). CDR3 size: 11 residues. Written as DNA, the CDR3 is TGTGCCAGCAGCTTCCAGGGATTTCAGTACTTC. Its protein product is CASSFQGFQYF.

This clone appeared a single time. V usage is TRBV4-1 and J usage is TRBJ2-7, with D hard to call. The length of the CDR3 is 13 residues. Trimming removed 4 bases at V and 0 bases at J, with 7 bases between. CDR1 MGHRA and CDR2 YSYEKL come from the germline V gene. The CDR3: CASSLMTSYEQYF. DNA of the CDR3: TGCGCCAGCAGCCTGATGACCTCCTACGAGCAGTACTTC.

The chain uses TRBV9 and TRBJ1-5; weak D call: TRBD1 (6 bases). Germline V lookup: CDR1 SGDLS, CDR2 YYNGEE. The V and J ends lost 3 bases and 0 bases respectively, with 10 bases between them. There are 15 residues in the CDR3. CDR3 amino acids: CASSEGGDSNQPQHF. The CDR3 DNA reads as TGTGCCAGCAGCGAGGGGGGAGATAGCAATCAGCCCCAGCATTTT.

The chain is built from TRBV6-6 and TRBJ1-2; D is unresolved. The CDR3 spans 15 residues. V lost 3 bases, J lost 4 bases, and 15 bases lay in between. Germline-derived CDR1 and CDR2 are MNHNY and SVGAGI (reference sequence). The CDR3 spells CASSYGDRFGYGYTF. For the CDR3, the DNA is TGTGCCAGCAGTTATGGTGACCGCTTCGGCTATGGCTACACCTTC.

The CDR3 DNA is TGTGCCCCCTGGGGACAGGGTCGGACCAATAGCAATCAGCCCCAGCATTTT. Its translation: CAPWGQGRTNSNQPQHF. The chain recombines TRBV24-1 with TRBJ1-5, with TRBD1 matching over 9 bases. Germline-derived CDR1 and CDR2 are KGHDR and SFDVKD. The CDR3 consists of 17 residues. After removal of 12 bases from V and 0 bases from J, the junction contained 14 bases not matched to a gene.

The rearrangement joins TRBV19 to TRBJ2-2, with 11 bases lining up with TRBD2. The CDR3 consists of 16 residues. V lost 6 bases, J lost 6 bases, and 9 bases stayed unmatched. The germline V gene has CDR1 LNHDA and CDR2 SQIVND (reference sequence). The CDR3 nucleotides are TGTGCCAGTAGGAGGGTACTAGCGGGAGCGTCCGGGGAGCTGTTTTTT. Its translation is CASRRVLAGASGELFF.

V and J are TRBV7-9 and TRBJ1-4; D gene unclear. In germline, CDR1 is SEHNR, CDR2 FQNEAQ (reference sequence). This CDR3 contains 15 residues. Trimming removed 5 bases from V and 4 bases from J, with 14 bases in between. The CDR3 nucleotides read TGTGCCAGCAGCCTCTGGACGGATCTTAATGAAAAACTGTTTTTT. It is translated as CASSLWTDLNEKLFF.

This chain uses TRBV19 with TRBJ2-1; 8 bases match TRBD2. Germline lookup yields CDR1 LNHDA and CDR2 SQIVND (reference sequence). V dropped 3 bases and J dropped 9; count of bases not matched to a gene: 10. This CDR3 region has 15 residues. CDR3 residues: CASSIQAGVVGEQFF. CDR3 nucleotides: TGTGCCAGTAGTATCCAAGCGGGAGTAGTGGGTGAGCAGTTCTTC. The whole variable domain, filled in from reference TRBV19 and TRBJ2-1, reads DGGITQSPKYLFRKEGQNVTLSCEQNLNHDAMYWYRQDPGQGLRLIYYSQIVNDFQKGDIAEGYSVSREKKESFPLTVTSAQKNPTAFYLCASSIQAGVVGEQFFGPGTRLTVL.

The rearrangement joins TRBV28 to TRBJ2-2; 10 nucleotides agree with TRBD1. The CDR3 contains 16 residues. Trimming at V came to 8 bases and at J to 4 bases, leaving 10 bases not matched to a gene. CDR1 and CDR2 from the germline V gene are MDHEN and SYDVKM. CDR3 residues: CASRLRDRGATGELFF. CDR3 coding DNA: TGTGCCAGCCGTCTCCGGGACAGGGGAGCCACCGGGGAGCTGTTTTTT.

With regard to this clone: A read error may account for a junction end that differs from germline. This chain joins TRBV7-7 and TRBJ2-5; D is undetermined. CDR3 length: 14 residues. CDR1 is SSHAT and CDR2 is FNYEAQ in the germline V gene (reference sequence). Written as DNA, the CDR3 is TGTGCTAGCAGCTTTACGGGTCTGGACGAGACCCAGTACTTC. Translated: CASSFTGLDETQYF.

The CDR3 DNA reads as TGTGCCAGCAGCTTAATTGGGGGGCGGACTGAAGCTTTCTTT. It encodes CASSLIGGRTEAFF. This rearrangement joins TRBV11-3 to TRBJ1-1; D is possibly TRBD1 (6 bases). V lost 2 bases and J lost 5, with 12 bases in between. This CDR3 has 14 residues. The germline gives CDR1 SGHNT, CDR2 YENEEA.

The CDR3 coding sequence is TGTGCCAGTAGTCGCCCGACAGGTCTGGGGACTGAAGCTTTCTTT. Encoded protein: CASSRPTGLGTEAFF. This sequence joins TRBV19 and TRBJ1-1; D possibly corresponds to TRBD1 (6 bases). V was trimmed by 5 bases and J by 5 bases, leaving 18 bases between them. CDR3 length equals 15 residues. Germline loops: CDR1 LNHDA, CDR2 SQIVND (reference sequence).

For this clone: The same CDR3 also results from other DNA sequences found in this sample. This rearrangement joins TRBV5-4 to TRBJ1-4; D is ambiguous. V was trimmed by 0 bases and J by 3 bases, leaving 3 bases between them. The CDR3 consists of 13 residues. The germline V gene has CDR1 SGHNT and CDR2 YYREEE (reference sequence). For the CDR3, the DNA is TGTGCCAGCAGCTTGGGGGCTAATGAAAAACTGTTTTTT. Translating gives CASSLGANEKLFF.

This chain uses TRBV18 with TRBJ2-2; D might be TRBD1 or TRBD2, each matching 5 bases. CDR3 length: 17 residues. V lost 8 bases and J lost 0, with 19 bases in between. CDR1 and CDR2 from the germline V gene are KGHSH and LQKENI. The CDR3 sequence is CASPSPGAPANTGELFF. The CDR3 nucleotides are TGTGCCAGCCCCTCTCCCGGGGCGCCAGCGAACACCGGGGAGCTGTTTTTT.